This TCR beta chain was obtained from a study of T cell repertoires in cytomegalovirus infection. Study-level background: Signatures in public TCR beta sequences pointed to both CMV infection and matching HLA type.

The V segment lost 5 bases and the J segment 4 bases; nucleotides outside the gene matches: 2. The germline gives CDR1 SGHRS, CDR2 YFSETQ. This CDR3 spans 14 amino acids. Study-wide results and caveats: Individuals carrying CMV plus the relevant HLA were identified by cumulative frequency of public TCR beta families. The study found HLA-C-restricted CMV-specific TCR beta clonotypes dominating the ex vivo response.

A remark on this clonotype: Its antigen remains unknown.

One entry per CDR3 protein results from TCRdb running MiXCR on the reads. This sample carries some 700,000 distinct CDR3 sequences, 35% of them seen once, and the ten largest clones take 2.8%. The rearrangement uses TRBV5-1 and TRBJ2-3, with TRBD2 matching over 12 bases. Sequencing used PBMCs. The origin of this receptor is a human donor in good health (CMV status not recorded). Some clones in this sample may be carry-over from other donors' samples. CDR3 nucleotides: TGCGCCAGCAGGCGGACTAGCGGGGCAGATACGCAGTATTTT. Translating it yields CASRRTSGADTQYF.